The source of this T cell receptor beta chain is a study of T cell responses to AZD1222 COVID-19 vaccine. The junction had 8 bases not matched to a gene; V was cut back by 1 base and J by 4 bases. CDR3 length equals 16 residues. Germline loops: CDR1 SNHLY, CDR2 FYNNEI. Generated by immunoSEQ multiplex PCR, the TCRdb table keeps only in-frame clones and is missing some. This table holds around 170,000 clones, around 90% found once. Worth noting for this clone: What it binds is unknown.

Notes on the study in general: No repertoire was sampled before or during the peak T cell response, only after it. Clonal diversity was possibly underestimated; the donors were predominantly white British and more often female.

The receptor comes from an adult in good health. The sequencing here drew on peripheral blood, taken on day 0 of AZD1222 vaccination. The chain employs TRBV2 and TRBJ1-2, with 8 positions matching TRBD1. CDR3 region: CASSEGQGLPSYGYTF. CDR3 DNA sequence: TGTGCCAGCAGTGAAGGACAGGGGCTTCCTTCCTATGGCTACACCTTC.